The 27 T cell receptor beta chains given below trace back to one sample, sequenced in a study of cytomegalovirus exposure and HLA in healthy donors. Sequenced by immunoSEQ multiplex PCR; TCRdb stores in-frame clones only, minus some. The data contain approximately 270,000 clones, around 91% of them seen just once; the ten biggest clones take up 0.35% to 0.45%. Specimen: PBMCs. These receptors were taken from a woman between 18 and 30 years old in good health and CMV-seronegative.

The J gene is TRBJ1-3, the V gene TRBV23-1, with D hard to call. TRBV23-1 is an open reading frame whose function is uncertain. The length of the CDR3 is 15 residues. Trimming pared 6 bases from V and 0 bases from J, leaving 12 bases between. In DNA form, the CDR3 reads TGCGCCAGCAGCCATAAACAGAGCTCTGGAAACACCATATATTTT. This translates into CASSHKQSSGNTIYF.

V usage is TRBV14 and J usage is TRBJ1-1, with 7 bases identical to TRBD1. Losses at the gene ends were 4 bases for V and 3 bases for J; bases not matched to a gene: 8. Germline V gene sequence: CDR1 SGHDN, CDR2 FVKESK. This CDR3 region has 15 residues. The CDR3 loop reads CASSPLGQGDTEAFF. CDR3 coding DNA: TGTGCCAGCAGCCCTTTGGGGCAGGGGGACACTGAAGCTTTCTTT.

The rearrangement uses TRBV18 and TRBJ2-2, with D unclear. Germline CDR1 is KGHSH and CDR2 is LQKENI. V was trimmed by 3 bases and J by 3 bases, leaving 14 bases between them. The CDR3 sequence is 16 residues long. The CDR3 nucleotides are TGTGCCAGCTCACCTTTCAGCGATCGGGACACCGGGGAGCTGTTTTTT. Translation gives CASSPFSDRDTGELFF.

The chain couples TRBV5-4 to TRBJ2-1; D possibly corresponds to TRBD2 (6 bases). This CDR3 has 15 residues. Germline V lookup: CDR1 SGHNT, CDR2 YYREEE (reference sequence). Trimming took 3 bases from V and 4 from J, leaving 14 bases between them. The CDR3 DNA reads TGTGCCAGCAGCTCGGGGCGGGGTCAATACAATGAGCAGTTCTTC. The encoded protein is CASSSGRGQYNEQFF.

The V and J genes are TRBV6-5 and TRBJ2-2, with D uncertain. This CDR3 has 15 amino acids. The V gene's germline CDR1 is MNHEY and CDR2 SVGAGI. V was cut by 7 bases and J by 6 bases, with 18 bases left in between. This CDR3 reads CASKWQDVISGELFF. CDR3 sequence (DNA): TGTGCCAGCAAGTGGCAGGATGTAATATCCGGGGAGCTGTTTTTT.

DNA of the CDR3: TGTGCCATCGCACCCCGCGGGGGGCAGCTGTCGAACACCGGGGAGCTGTTTTTT. Translation gives CAIAPRGGQLSNTGELFF. This chain joins TRBV10-3 and TRBJ2-2, with 8 bases fitting TRBD2. This CDR3 has 18 amino acids. The germline V gene has CDR1 ENHRY and CDR2 SYGVKD. J lost 0 bases, V lost 8 bases, and 14 bases had no gene match.

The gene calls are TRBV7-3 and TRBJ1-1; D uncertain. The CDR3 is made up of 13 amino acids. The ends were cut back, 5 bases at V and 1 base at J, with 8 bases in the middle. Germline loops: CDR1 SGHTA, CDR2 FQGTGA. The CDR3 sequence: CASSPTRNTEAFF. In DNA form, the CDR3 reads TGTGCCAGCAGCCCAACGAGGAACACTGAAGCTTTCTTT.

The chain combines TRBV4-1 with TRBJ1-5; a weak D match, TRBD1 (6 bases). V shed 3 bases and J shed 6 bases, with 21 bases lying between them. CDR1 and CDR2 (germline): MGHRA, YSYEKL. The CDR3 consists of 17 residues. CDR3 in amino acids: CASSHATGRGVSQPQHF. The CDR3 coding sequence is TGCGCCAGCAGCCATGCAACAGGGCGGGGGGTAAGTCAGCCCCAGCATTTT.

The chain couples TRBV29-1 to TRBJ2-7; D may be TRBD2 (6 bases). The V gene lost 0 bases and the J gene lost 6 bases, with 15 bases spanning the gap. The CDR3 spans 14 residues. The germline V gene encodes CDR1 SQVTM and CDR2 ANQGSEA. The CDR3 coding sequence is TGCAGCGTTGAAGACCCACGACGGGGGTTCGAGCAGTACTTC. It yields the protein CSVEDPRRGFEQYF.

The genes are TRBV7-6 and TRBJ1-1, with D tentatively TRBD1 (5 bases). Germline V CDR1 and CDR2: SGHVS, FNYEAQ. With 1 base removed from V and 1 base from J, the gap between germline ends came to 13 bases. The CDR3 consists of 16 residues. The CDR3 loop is CASSLGWRGTNTEAFF. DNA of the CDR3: TGTGCCAGCAGCTTAGGGTGGCGGGGGACGAACACTGAAGCTTTCTTT.

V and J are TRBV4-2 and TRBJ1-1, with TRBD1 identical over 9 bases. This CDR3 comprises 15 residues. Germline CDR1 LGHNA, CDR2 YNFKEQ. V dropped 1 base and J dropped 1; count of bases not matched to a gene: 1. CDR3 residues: CASSQAGQGNTEAFF. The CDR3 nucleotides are TGTGCCAGCAGCCAAGCGGGACAGGGGAACACTGAAGCTTTCTTT.

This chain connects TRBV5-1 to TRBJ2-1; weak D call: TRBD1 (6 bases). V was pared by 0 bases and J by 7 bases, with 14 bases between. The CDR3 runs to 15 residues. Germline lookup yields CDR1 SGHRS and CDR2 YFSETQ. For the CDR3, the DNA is TGCGCCAGCAGCTTGGACAGGGCGGGTTCAAATGAGCAGTTCTTC. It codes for CASSLDRAGSNEQFF.

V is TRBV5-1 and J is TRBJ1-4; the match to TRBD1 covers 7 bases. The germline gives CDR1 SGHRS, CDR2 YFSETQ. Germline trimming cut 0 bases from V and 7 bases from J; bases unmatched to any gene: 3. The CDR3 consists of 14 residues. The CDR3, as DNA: TGCGCCAGCAGCTTGGACAGGGGCGGTGAAAAACTGTTTTTT. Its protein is CASSLDRGGEKLFF.

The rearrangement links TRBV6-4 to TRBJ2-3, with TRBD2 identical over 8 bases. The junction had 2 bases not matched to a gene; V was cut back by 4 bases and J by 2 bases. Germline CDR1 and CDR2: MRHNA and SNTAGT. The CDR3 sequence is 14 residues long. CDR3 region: CASSGGGTTDTQYF. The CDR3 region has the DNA TGTGCCAGCAGTGGCGGGGGGACCACAGATACGCAGTATTTT.

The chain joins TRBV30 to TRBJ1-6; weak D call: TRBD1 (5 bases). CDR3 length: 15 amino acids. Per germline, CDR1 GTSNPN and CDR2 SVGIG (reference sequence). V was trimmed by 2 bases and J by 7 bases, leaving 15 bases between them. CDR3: CAWSQPDRGNSPLHF. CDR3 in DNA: TGTGCCTGGAGTCAACCCGACAGAGGCAATTCACCCCTCCACTTT.

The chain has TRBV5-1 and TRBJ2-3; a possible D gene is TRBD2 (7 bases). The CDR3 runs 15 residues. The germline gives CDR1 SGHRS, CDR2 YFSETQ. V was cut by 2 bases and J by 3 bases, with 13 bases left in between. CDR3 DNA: TGCGCCAGCAGCTTAGTAGGGGGGGAGACAGATACGCAGTATTTT. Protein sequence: CASSLVGGETDTQYF.

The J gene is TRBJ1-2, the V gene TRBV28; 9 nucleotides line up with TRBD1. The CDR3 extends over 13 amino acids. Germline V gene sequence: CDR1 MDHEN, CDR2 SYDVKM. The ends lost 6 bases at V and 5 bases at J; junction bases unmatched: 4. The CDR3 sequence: CASRTGTGYGYTF. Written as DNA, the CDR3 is TGTGCCAGCAGGACCGGGACAGGGTATGGCTACACCTTC.

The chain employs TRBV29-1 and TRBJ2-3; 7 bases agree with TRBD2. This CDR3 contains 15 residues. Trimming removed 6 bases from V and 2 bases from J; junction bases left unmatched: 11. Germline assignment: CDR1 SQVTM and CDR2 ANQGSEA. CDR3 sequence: CSVGFLAAITDTQYF. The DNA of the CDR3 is TGCAGCGTGGGATTTCTAGCGGCTATCACAGATACGCAGTATTTT.

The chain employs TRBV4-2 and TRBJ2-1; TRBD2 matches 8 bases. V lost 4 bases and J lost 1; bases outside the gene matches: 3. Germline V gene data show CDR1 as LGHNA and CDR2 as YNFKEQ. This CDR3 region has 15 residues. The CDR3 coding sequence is TGTGCCAGCAGCCCGACGGGGGGGTCCTACAATGAGCAGTTCTTC. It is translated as CASSPTGGSYNEQFF.

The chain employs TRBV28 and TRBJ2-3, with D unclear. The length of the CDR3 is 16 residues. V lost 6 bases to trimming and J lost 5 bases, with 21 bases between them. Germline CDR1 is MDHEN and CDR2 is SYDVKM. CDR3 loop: CASSSPSLSMKDTQYF. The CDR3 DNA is TGTGCCAGCAGCTCACCCTCCTTAAGCATGAAAGATACGCAGTATTTT.

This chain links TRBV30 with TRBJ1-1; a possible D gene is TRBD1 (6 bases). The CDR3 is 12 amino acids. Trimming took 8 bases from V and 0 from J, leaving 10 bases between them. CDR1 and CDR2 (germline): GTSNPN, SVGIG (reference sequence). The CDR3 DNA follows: TGTGCCCAGGGGCGCCTGAACACTGAAGCTTTCTTT. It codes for CAQGRLNTEAFF.

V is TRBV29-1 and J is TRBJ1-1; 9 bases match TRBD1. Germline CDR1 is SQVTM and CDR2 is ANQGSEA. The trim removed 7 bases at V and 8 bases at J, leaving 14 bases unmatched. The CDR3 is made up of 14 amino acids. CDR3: CSADIPDRGPEAFF. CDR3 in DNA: TGCAGCGCCGATATACCGGACAGGGGACCCGAAGCTTTCTTT.

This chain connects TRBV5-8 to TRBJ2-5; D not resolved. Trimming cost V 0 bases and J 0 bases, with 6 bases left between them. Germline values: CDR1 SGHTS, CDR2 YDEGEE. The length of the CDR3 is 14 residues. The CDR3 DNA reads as TGTGCCAGCAGCTTGGACGGGTACCAAGAGACCCAGTACTTC. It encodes CASSLDGYQETQYF.

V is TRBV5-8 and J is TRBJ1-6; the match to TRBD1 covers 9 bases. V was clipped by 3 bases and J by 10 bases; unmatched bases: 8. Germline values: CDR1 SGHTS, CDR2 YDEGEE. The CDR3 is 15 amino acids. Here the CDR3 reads CASSYSGTGSSPLHF. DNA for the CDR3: TGTGCCAGCAGCTACTCCGGGACAGGGAGCTCACCCCTCCACTTT.

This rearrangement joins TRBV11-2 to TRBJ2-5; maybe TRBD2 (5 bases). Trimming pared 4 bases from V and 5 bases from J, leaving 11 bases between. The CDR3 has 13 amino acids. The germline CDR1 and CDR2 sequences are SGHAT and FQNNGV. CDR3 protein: CASSSGRVETQYF. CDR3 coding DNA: TGTGCCAGCAGCTCCGGGCGGGTGGAGACCCAGTACTTC.

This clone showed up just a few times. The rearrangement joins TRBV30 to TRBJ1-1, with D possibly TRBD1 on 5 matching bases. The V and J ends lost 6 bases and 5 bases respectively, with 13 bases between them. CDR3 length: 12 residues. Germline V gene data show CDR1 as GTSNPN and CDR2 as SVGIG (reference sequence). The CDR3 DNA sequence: TGTGCCTGCCTGACAGAAAGGACTGAAGCTTTCTTT. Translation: CACLTERTEAFF.

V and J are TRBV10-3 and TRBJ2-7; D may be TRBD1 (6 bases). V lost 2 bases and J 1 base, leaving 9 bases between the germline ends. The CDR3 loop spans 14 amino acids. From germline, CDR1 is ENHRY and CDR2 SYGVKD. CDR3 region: CAISEKQGSYEQYV. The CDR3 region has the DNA TGTGCCATCAGTGAGAAACAGGGTTCCTACGAGCAGTACGTC.